This TCR beta chain was retrieved from a study of CD8 T cells in Susac syndrome. Negative isolation yielded CD8+ and CD4+ T cells; FACS enriched TEMRA cells. RNA totalling roughly 0.5 to 1 ug underwent reverse transcription with random hexamers. MiXCR, applied by TCRdb to the immunoSEQ multiplex PCR reads, yields one record per CDR3 protein. The sample includes about 120,000 distinct CDR3 sequences, roughly 94% seen only once; the top ten take roughly 0.092%. Germline V gives CDR1 GTSNPN, CDR2 SVGIG (reference sequence). This CDR3 spans 18 amino acids. The junction had 8 bases not matched to a gene; V was cut back by 0 bases and J by 0 bases.

The rearrangement links TRBV30 to TRBJ2-3; 11 bases agree with TRBD2. Sequenced material: CD4+ T cells from PBMCs. The sequence derives from a human donor in good health. As DNA, the CDR3 is TGTGCCTGGAGTGTAGATCGGACTAGCGGGCCGAGCACAGATACGCAGTATTTT. Residues: CAWSVDRTSGPSTDTQYF.